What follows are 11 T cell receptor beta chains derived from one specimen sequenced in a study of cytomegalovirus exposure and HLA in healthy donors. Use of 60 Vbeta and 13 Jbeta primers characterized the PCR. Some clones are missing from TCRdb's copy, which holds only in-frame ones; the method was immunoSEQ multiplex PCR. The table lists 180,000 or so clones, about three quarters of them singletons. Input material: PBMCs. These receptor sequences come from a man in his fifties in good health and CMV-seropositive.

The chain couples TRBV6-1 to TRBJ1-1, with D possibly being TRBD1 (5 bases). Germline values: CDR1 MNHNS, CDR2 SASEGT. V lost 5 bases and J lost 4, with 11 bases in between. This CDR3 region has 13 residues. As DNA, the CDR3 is TGTGCCAGCAGTCGACCGGGGGTCACTGAAGCTTTCTTT. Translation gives CASSRPGVTEAFF.

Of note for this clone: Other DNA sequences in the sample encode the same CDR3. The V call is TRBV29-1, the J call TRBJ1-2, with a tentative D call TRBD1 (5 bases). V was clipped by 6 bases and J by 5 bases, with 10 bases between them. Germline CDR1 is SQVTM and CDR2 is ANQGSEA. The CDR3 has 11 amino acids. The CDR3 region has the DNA TGCAGCGTCAAAACAGGATATGGCTACACCTTC. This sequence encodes CSVKTGYGYTF.

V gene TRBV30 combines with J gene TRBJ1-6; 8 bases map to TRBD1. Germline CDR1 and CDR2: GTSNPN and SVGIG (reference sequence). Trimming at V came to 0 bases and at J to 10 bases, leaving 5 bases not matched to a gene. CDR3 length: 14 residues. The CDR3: CAWSVLTGGSPLHF. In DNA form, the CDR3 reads TGTGCCTGGAGTGTACTTACAGGGGGATCACCCCTCCACTTT.

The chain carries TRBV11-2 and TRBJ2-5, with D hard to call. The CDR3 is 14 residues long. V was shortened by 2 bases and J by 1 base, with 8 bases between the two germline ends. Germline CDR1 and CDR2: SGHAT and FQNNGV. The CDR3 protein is CASSLPRPQETQYF. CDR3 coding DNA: TGTGCCAGCAGCTTACCGCGGCCCCAAGAGACCCAGTACTTC. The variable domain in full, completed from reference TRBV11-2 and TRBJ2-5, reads EAGVAQSPRYKIIEKRQSVAFWCNPISGHATLYWYQQILGQGPKLLIQFQNNGVVDDSQLPKDRFSAERLKGVDSTLKIQPAKLEDSAVYLCASSLPRPQETQYFGPGTRLLVL.

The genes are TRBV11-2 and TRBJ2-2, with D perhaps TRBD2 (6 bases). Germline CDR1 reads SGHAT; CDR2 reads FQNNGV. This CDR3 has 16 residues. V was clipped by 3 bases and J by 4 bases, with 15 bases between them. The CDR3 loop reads CASSFRLGGGTGELFF. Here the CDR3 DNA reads TGTGCCAGCAGCTTTAGATTGGGAGGAGGCACCGGGGAGCTGTTTTTT. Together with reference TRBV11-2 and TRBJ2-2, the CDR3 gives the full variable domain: EAGVAQSPRYKIIEKRQSVAFWCNPISGHATLYWYQQILGQGPKLLIQFQNNGVVDDSQLPKDRFSAERLKGVDSTLKIQPAKLEDSAVYLCASSFRLGGGTGELFFGEGSRLTVL.

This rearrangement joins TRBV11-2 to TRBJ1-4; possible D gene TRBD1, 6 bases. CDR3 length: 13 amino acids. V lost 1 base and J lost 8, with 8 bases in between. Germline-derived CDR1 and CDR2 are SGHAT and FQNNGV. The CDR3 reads CASSLGQVEKLFF. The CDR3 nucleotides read TGTGCCAGCAGCTTAGGACAGGTCGAAAAACTGTTTTTT.

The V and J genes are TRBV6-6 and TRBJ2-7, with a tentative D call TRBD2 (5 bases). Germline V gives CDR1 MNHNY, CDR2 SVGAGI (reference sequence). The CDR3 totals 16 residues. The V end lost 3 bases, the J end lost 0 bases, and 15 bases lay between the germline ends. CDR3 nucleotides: TGTGCCAGCAGTTATACTAGGAGTTGGAGCTCCTACGAGCAGTACGTC. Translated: CASSYTRSWSSYEQYV.

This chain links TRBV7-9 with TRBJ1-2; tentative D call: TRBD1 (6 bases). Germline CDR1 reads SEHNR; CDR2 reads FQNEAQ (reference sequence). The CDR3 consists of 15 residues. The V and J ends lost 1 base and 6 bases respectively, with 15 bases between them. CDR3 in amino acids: CASSLVLAGVDGYTF. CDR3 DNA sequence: TGTGCCAGCAGCTTAGTGCTTGCAGGGGTGGATGGCTACACCTTC.

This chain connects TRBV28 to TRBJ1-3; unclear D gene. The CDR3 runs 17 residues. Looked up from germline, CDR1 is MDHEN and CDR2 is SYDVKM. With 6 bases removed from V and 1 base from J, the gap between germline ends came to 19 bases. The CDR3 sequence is CASSYPPGPGSGNTIYF. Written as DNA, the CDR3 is TGTGCCAGCAGCTACCCCCCCGGACCGGGATCTGGAAACACCATATATTTT.

The DNA of the CDR3 is TGTGCCAGCAGCAGCCCCGGGGGTGGCTACACCTTC. Protein: CASSSPGGGYTF. This sequence joins TRBV7-9 and TRBJ1-2; the D gene is possibly TRBD1 (5 bases). CDR1 and CDR2 from the germline V gene are SEHNR and FQNEAQ (reference sequence). V lost 5 bases and J 7 bases, leaving 11 bases between the germline ends. CDR3 size: 12 residues.

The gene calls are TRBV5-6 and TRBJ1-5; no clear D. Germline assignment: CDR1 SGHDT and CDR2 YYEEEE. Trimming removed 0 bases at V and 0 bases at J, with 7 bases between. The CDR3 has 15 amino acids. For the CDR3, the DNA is TGTGCCAGCAGCTTGGAGAGTTATAGCAATCAGCCCCAGCATTTT. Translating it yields CASSLESYSNQPQHF.